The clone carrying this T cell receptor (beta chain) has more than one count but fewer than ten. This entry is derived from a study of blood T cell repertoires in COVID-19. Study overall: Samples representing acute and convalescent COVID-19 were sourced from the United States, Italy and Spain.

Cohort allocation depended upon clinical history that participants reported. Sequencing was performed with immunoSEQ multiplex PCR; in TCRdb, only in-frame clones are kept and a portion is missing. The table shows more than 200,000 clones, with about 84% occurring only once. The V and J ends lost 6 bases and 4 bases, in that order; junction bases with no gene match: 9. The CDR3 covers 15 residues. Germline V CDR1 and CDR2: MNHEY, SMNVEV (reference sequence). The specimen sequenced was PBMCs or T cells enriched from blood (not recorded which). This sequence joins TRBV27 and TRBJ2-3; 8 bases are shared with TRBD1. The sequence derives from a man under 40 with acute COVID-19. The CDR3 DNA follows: TGTGCCAGCAGATCCCAGGGGGCGAGGGCAGATACGCAGTATTTT. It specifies CASRSQGARADTQYF.